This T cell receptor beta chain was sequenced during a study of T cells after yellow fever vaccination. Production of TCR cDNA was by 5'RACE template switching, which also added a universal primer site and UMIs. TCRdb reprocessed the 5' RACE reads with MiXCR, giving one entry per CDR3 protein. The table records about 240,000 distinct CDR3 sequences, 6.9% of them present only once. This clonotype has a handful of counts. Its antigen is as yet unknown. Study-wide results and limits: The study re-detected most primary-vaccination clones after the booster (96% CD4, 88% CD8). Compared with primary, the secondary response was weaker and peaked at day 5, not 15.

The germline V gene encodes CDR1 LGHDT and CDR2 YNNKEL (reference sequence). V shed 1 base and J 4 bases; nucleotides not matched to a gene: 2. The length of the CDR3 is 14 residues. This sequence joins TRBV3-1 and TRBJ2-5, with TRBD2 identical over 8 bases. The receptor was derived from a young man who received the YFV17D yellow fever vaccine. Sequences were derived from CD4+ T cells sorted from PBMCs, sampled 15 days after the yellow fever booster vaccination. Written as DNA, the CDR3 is TGTGCCAGCAGCCAAGCCGGGACTAGAGAGACCCAGTACTTC. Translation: CASSQAGTRETQYF.